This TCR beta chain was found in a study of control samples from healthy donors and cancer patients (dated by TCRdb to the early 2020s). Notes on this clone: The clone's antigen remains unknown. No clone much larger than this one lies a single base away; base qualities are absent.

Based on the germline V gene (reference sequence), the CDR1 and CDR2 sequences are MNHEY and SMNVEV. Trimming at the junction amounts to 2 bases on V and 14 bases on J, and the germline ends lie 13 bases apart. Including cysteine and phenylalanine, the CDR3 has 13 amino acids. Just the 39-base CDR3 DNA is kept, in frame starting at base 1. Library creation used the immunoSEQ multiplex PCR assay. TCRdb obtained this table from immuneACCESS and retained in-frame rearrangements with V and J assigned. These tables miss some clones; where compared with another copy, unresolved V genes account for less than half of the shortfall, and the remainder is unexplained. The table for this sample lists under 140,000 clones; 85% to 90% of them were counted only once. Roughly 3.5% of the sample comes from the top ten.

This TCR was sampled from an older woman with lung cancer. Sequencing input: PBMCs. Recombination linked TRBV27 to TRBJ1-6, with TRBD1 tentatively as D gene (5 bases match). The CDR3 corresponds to CASSLQGSDTLHF. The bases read TGTGCCAGCAGTTTACAGGGCTCTGACACCCTCCACTTT.